The present T cell receptor (beta chain) was sequenced within a study of OX40 agonist ivuxolimab in advanced cancers. Study-level information: The patients received agonistic anti-OX40 (CD134) antibody ivuxolimab. Enrollees could have had prior anti-PD-1, anti-PD-L1 or anti-CTLA-4 therapy, which about 42% had received. Patients in the trial were receiving intravenous ivuxolimab every 2 weeks, at doses of 0.01 to 10 mg/kg.

Sequenced by immunoSEQ multiplex PCR; TCRdb stores in-frame clones only, minus some. The table lists around 64,000 clones, 84% of them singletons. This CDR3 spans 13 amino acids. V dropped 4 bases and J dropped 4 bases, with 10 bases sitting between them. The V gene's germline CDR1 is SGHAT and CDR2 FQDESV (reference sequence). This clone was counted a few times. The chain links TRBV11-1 to TRBJ1-2, with D unclear. Specimen: CD4+ or CD8+ T cells sorted from blood, collected in a trial of the OX40 agonist ivuxolimab. This receptor was taken from an adult with an advanced solid tumor such as melanoma, head and neck, liver or kidney cancer. CDR3 nucleotides: TGTGCCAGCAGCTCCGAAGGTGGCTATGGCTACACCTTC. Translation: CASSSEGGYGYTF.